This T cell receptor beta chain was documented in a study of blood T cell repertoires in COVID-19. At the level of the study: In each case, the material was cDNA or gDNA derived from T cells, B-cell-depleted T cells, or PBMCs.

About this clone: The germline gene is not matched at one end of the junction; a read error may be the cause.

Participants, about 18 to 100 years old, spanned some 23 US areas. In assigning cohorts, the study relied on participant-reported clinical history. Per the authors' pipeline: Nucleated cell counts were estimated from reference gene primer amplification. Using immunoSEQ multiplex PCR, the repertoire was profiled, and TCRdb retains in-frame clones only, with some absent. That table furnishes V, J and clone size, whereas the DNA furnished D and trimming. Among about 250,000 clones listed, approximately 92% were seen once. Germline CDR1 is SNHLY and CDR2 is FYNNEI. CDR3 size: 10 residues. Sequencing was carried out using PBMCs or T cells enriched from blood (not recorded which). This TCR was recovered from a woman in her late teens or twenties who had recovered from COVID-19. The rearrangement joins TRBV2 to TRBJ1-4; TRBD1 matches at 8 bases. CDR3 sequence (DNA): TGTGCCAGCAGTAAGGACAGGGTTAAATTT. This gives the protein CASSKDRVKF.